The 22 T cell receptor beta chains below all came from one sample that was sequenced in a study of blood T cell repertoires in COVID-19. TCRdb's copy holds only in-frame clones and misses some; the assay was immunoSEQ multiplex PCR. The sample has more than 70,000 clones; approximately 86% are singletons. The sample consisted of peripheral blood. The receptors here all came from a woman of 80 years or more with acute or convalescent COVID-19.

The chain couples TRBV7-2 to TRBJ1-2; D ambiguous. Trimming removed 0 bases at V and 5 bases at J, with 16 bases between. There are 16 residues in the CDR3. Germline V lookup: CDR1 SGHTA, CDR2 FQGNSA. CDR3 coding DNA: TGTGCCAGCAGCTTAGCGGAGGACTGGGCGGGGTATGGCTACACCTTC. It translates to CASSLAEDWAGYGYTF.

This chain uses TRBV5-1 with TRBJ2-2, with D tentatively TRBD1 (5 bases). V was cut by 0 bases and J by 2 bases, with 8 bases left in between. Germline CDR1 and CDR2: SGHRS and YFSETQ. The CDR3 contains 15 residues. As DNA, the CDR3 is TGCGCCAGCAGCTTGGTCCGGACAAACACCGGGGAGCTGTTTTTT. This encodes CASSLVRTNTGELFF.

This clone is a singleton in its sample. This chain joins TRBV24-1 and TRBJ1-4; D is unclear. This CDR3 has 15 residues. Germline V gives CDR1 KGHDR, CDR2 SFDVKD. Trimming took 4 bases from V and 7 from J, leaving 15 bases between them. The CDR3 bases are TGTGCCACCAGTGACCCGCGGGGTATGCCTGAAAAACTGTTTTTT. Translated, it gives CATSDPRGMPEKLFF.

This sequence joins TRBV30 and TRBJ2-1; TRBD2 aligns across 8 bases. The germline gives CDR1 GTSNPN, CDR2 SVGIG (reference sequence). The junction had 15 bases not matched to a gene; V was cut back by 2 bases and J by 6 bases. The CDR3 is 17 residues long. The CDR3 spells CAWSRPSGGASGNEQFF. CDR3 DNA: TGTGCCTGGAGTAGGCCTTCCGGGGGGGCCTCAGGCAATGAGCAGTTCTTC.

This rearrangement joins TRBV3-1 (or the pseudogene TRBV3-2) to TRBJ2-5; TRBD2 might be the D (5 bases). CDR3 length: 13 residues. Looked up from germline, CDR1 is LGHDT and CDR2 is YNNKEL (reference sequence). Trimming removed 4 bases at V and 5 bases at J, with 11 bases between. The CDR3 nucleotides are TGTGCCAGCAGCCTAAGGACGGGGGAGACCCAGTACTTC. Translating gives CASSLRTGETQYF.

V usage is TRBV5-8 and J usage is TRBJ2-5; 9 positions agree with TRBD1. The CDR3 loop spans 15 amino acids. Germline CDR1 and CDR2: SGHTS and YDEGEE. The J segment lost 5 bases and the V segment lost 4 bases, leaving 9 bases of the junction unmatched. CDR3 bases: TGTGCCAGCAGCAACGGACAGGGGAGGCGGGAGACCCAGTACTTC. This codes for CASSNGQGRRETQYF.

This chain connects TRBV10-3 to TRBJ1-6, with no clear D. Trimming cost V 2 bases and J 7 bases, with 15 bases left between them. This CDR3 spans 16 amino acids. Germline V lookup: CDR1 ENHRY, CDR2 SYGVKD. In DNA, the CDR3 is TGTGCCATCAGTGAGAGGCAGGCTCTATGGAATTCACCCCTCCACTTT. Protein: CAISERQALWNSPLHF.

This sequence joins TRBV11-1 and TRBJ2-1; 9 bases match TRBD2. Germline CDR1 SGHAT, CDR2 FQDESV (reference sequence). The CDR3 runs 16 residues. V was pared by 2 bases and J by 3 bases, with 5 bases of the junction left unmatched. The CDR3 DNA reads TGTGCCAGCAGCTTACTTGGCGGGGGGGTCTACAATGAGCAGTTCTTC. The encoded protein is CASSLLGGGVYNEQFF. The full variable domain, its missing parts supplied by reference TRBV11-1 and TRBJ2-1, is EAEVAQSPRYKITEKSQAVAFWCDPISGHATLYWYRQILGQGPELLVQFQDESVVDDSQLPKDRFSAERLKGVDSTLKIQPAELGDSAMYLCASSLLGGGVYNEQFFGPGTRLTVL.

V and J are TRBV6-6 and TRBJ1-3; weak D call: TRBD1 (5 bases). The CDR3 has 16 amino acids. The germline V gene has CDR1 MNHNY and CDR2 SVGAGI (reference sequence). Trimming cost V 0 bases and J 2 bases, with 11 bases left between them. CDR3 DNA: TGTGCCAGCAGTTACTCAGGGGCTTCGGCTGGAAACACCATATATTTT. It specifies CASSYSGASAGNTIYF.

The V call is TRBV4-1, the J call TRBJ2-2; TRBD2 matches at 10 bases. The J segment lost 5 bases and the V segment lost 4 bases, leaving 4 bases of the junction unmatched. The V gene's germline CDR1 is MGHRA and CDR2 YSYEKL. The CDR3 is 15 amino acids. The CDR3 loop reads CASSPGLAVTGELFF. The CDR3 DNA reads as TGCGCCAGCAGCCCCGGACTAGCGGTTACCGGGGAGCTGTTTTTT.

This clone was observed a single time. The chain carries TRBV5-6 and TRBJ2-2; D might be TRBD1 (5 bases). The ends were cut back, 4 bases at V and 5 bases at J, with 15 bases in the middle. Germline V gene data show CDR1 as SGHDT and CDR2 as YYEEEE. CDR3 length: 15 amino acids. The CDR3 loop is CASSETVVGTGELFF. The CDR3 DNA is TGTGCCAGCAGCGAGACAGTGGTTGGGACCGGGGAGCTGTTTTTT.

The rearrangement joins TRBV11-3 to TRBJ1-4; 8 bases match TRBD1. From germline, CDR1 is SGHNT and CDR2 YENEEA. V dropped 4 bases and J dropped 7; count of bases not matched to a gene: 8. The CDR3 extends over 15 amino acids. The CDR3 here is CASSSGQGGGEKLFF. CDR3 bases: TGTGCCAGCAGCTCCGGACAGGGTGGGGGTGAAAAACTGTTTTTT.

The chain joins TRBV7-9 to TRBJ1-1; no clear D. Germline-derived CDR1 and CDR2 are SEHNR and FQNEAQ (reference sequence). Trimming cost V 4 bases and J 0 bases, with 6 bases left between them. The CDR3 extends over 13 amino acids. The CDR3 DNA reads TGTGCCAGCAGCTCACTATTGAACACTGAAGCTTTCTTT. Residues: CASSSLLNTEAFF. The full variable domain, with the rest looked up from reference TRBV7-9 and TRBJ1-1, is DTGVSQNPRHKITKRGQNVTFRCDPISEHNRLYWYRQTLGQGPEFLTYFQNEAQLEKSRLLSDRFSAERPKGSFSTLEIQRTEQGDSAMYLCASSSLLNTEAFFGQGTRLTVV.

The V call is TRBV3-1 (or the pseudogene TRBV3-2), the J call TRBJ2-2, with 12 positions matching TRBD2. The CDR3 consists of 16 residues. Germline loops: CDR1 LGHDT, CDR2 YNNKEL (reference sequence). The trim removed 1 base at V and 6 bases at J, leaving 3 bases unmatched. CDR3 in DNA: TGTGCCAGCAGCCAAGCGACTAGCGGGGGTCCCGGGGAGCTGTTTTTT. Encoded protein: CASSQATSGGPGELFF.

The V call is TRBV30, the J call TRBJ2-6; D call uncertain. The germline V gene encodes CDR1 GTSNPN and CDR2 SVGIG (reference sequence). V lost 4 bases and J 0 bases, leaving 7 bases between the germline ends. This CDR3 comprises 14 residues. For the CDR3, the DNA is TGTGCCTGGACGCAGGCCTCTGGGGCCAACGTCCTGACTTTC. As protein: CAWTQASGANVLTF.

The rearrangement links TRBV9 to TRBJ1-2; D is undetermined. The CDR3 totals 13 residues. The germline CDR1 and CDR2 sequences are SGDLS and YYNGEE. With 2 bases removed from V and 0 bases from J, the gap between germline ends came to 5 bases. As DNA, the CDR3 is TGTGCCAGCAGCGTTTTAACTAACTATGGCTACACCTTC. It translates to CASSVLTNYGYTF.

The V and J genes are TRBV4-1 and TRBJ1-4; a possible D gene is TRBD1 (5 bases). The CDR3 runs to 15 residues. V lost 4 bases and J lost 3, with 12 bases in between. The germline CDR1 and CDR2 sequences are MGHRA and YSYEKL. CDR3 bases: TGCGCCAGCAGCCTCGTAGACAGCCCTAATGAAAAACTGTTTTTT. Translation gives CASSLVDSPNEKLFF.

CDR3 sequence (DNA): TGTGCCAGCAGCTCCTGGTCGGACAGGGTCTACGAGCAGTACTTC. As protein: CASSSWSDRVYEQYF. The J gene is TRBJ2-7, the V gene TRBV11-2, with 8 bases aligning to TRBD1. Germline V CDR1 and CDR2: SGHAT, FQNNGV. The CDR3 contains 15 residues. With V trimmed by 4 bases and J by 3 bases, 8 bases remained unmatched.

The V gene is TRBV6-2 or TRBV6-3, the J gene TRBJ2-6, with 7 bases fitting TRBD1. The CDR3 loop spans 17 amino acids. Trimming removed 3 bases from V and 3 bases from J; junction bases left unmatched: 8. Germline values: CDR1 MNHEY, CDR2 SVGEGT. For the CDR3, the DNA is TGTGCCAGCAGTTATCGAACAGGGGATATTGGGGCCAACGTCCTGACTTTC. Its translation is CASSYRTGDIGANVLTF.

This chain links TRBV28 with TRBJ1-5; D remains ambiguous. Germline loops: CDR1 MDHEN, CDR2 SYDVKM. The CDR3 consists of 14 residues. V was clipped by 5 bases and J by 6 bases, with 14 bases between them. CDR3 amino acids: CASSPPTRTQPQHF. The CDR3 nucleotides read TGTGCCAGCAGTCCTCCAACTAGAACTCAGCCCCAGCATTTT.

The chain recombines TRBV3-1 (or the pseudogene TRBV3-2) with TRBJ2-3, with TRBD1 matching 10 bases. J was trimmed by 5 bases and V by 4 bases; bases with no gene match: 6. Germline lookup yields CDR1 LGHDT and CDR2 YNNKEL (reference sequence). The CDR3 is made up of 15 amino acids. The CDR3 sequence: CASSLQTGGLDTQYF. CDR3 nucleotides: TGTGCCAGCAGCCTCCAGACAGGGGGCCTAGATACGCAGTATTTT.

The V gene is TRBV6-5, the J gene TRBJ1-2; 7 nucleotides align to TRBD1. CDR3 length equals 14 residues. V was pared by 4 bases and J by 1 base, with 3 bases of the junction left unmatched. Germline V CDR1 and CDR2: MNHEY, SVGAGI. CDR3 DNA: TGTGCCAGCAGTTTGGGACAGAATAACTATGGCTACACCTTC. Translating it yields CASSLGQNNYGYTF.